The 2 T cell receptor beta chains listed next were all sequenced from one sample in a study of T and B cells in COVID-19 patients. Multiplex PCR with BIOMED2 TRB-A/B primer pools amplified TRB rearrangements. TCRdb ran MiXCR on the multiplex PCR reads and lists one entry per CDR3 protein. The sample records about 7,200 distinct CDR3 sequences, about a third being singletons. Each TRB amplification used roughly 240-550 ng of genomic DNA from blood. The sequenced material came from blood. The receptor source for this set is a human donor who had recovered from COVID-19.

The chain joins TRBV13 to TRBJ2-3; a possible D gene is TRBD1 (6 bases). The CDR3 has 16 residues. Trimming took off 5 bases at V and 2 bases at J, with 17 bases between the two ends. Germline CDR1 reads PRHDT; CDR2 reads FYEKMQ (reference sequence). The DNA of the CDR3 is TGTGCCAGCAGCACCCTCTCAGGACAGCTCACAGATACGCAGTATTTT. It is translated as CASSTLSGQLTDTQYF.

The chain joins TRBV7-2 to TRBJ1-1; D is unclear. The germline gives CDR1 SGHTA, CDR2 FQGNSA. The CDR3 extends over 13 amino acids. V was shortened by 3 bases and J by 1 base, with 6 bases between the two germline ends. The CDR3 protein is CASSFSENTEAFF. The CDR3 bases are TGTGCCAGCAGCTTCTCAGAGAACACTGAAGCTTTCTTT.